This T cell receptor beta chain emerged from a study of T cell responses to AZD1222 COVID-19 vaccine. TCRdb keeps only in-frame clones here, not all; method: immunoSEQ multiplex PCR. Of under 150,000 clones detected, almost 95% appear once; the ten largest clones hold roughly 10%. Whether given at about 4 or about 12 weeks, second doses were pooled. To note about this clone: Its antigen remains unknown. The junction does not match germline at one end; this may be a read error.

Study-wide results and limits: Dominant CD4 TCR responses targeted spike regions 160-218 and 743-854. Possibly, clonal diversity was underestimated; donors were largely white British and included more females.

Germline V gives CDR1 MNHEY, CDR2 SVGAGI. This CDR3 comprises 16 residues. The input for sequencing was peripheral blood, taken 28 days after the second AZD1222 dose. The TCR was taken from an adult who received the AZD1222 COVID-19 vaccine. The V call is TRBV6-5, the J call TRBJ1-4; D might be TRBD1 (5 bases). In DNA form, the CDR3 reads TGTGCCAGCAGTTACGGGGGGGAGGGGTTAGTTGAAAAGCTGTTTTTT. It specifies CASSYGGEGLVEKLFF.